This entry lists 22 T cell receptor beta chains sequenced from one sample in a study of regulatory T cells in long-lasting Graves disease. Building the TCR beta libraries relied on iRepertoire HTBI primers, and CDR3 regions underwent Arm-PCR. TCRdb re-derived calls from the multiplex PCR reads in MiXCR, one entry per CDR3 protein. Of approximately 350,000 distinct CDR3 sequences detected, approximately 23% appear once; the ten largest clones hold less than 30%. Time point of the sample: persistent/refractory GD, antithyroid drugs over 5 years with positive TRAb. RNA from PBMCs was the source of the TCR library. This material consisted of peripheral blood mononuclear cells (PBMCs), taken when the disease was refractory, from a patient treated with antithyroid drugs. The receptors here all came from a woman aged 40 to 50 with Graves disease.

In this sample, this clonotype turned up a few times. The chain joins TRBV19 to TRBJ1-1, with 7 nucleotides matching TRBD1. The germline gives CDR1 LNHDA, CDR2 SQIVND (reference sequence). CDR3 length: 13 amino acids. The J segment lost 7 bases and the V segment lost 5 bases, leaving 7 bases of the junction unmatched. The CDR3 region has the DNA TGTGCCAGTAGTCTCCGGGACAGCCATGAAGCTTTCTTT. It specifies CASSLRDSHEAFF.

V and J are TRBV13 and TRBJ2-7; the D gene could be TRBD1 or TRBD2 (5 bases each). Germline lookup yields CDR1 PRHDT and CDR2 FYEKMQ (reference sequence). V dropped 5 bases and J dropped 2 bases, with 10 bases sitting between them. The CDR3 spans 13 residues. The CDR3, as DNA: TGTGCCAGCAGCCCCGGGGCAGCCTACGAGCAGTACTTC. This sequence encodes CASSPGAAYEQYF.

The sample holds many counts of this clonotype. The chain uses TRBV28 and TRBJ1-5, with D possibly matching TRBD1 (5 bases). The germline V gene encodes CDR1 MDHEN and CDR2 SYDVKM. V shed 7 bases and J shed 7 bases, with 14 bases lying between them. This CDR3 has 13 residues. CDR3: CASTSPRGQPQHF. CDR3 DNA: TGTGCCAGCACCTCCCCTCGGGGCCAGCCCCAGCATTTT. Complete variable domain (other parts from reference TRBV28 and TRBJ1-5): DVKVTQSSRYLVKRTGEKVFLECVQDMDHENMFWYRQDPGLGLRLIYFSYDVKMKEKGDIPEGYSVSREKKERFSLILESASTNQTSMYLCASTSPRGQPQHFGDGTRLSIL.

At least ten counts were recorded for this clonotype. V gene TRBV18 combines with J gene TRBJ2-5, with TRBD2 matching 12 bases. The CDR3 contains 15 residues. From germline, CDR1 is KGHSH and CDR2 LQKENI. V trimming: 8 bases; J trimming: 4 bases; junction bases outside the gene matches: 8. The CDR3 nucleotides read TGTGCCAGCAGTCCGCCGGGACTAGCGGGAGAGACCCAGTACTTC. Encoded protein: CASSPPGLAGETQYF.

The chain employs TRBV6-1 and TRBJ1-1, with D unresolved. Trimming stripped 8 bases from V and 0 bases from J, with 10 bases between. The V gene's germline CDR1 is MNHNS and CDR2 SASEGT. This CDR3 comprises 13 residues. The CDR3 bases are TGTGCCAGCCGTCTTGCCCTGAACACTGAAGCTTTCTTT. Translation gives CASRLALNTEAFF.

This chain links TRBV6-4 with TRBJ1-1, with TRBD1 matching 8 bases. CDR3 length: 14 residues. Germline V lookup: CDR1 MRHNA, CDR2 SNTAGT. Losses at the gene ends were 6 bases for V and 1 base for J; bases not matched to a gene: 4. The CDR3: CASRKDRGNTEAFF. The CDR3 nucleotides read TGTGCCAGCAGAAAAGACAGGGGGAACACTGAAGCTTTCTTT.

Points on this clonotype: An end of the junction differs from the germline gene, which may be a read error. The chain links TRBV7-9 to TRBJ2-5; 8 nucleotides line up with TRBD1. Germline-derived CDR1 and CDR2 are SEHNR and FQNEAQ (reference sequence). CDR3 size: 13 residues. CDR3 amino acids: CTSSPGQGETQYF. CDR3 nucleotides: TGTACCAGCAGCCCCGGACAGGGCGAGACCCAGTACTTC.

The chain links TRBV11-2 to TRBJ2-7; TRBD1 aligns across 7 bases. From germline, CDR1 is SGHAT and CDR2 FQNNGV. The CDR3 runs to 15 residues. The ends lost 4 bases at V and 4 bases at J; junction bases unmatched: 10. CDR3 sequence: CASSYSQEGAYEQYF. CDR3 coding DNA: TGTGCCAGCAGCTATTCTCAAGAGGGGGCTTACGAGCAGTACTTC.

Regarding this clonotype: A much more abundant neighbour one base away suggests this may be a read error. The chain employs TRBV6-6 and TRBJ1-2, with no clear D. Germline V gene data show CDR1 as MNHNY and CDR2 as SVGAGI (reference sequence). This CDR3 spans 15 amino acids. The CDR3 coding sequence is TGTGCCAGCAGTTACTCGAGTTCAGGCAACTATGGCTACGCCTTC. It is translated as CASSYSSSGNYGYAF.

This clonotype was counted ten times or more. The chain links TRBV20-1 to TRBJ2-7; no firm D call. Trimming took 3 bases from V and 3 from J, leaving 9 bases between them. CDR1 is DFQATT, CDR2 SNEGSKA, per germline (reference sequence). This CDR3 comprises 12 residues. The CDR3 protein is CSARGQYYEQYF. CDR3 in DNA: TGCAGTGCTAGGGGCCAGTACTACGAGCAGTACTTC.

The genes are TRBV29-1 and TRBJ1-2; 8 bases fit TRBD1. The germline gives CDR1 SQVTM, CDR2 ANQGSEA. The CDR3 loop spans 13 amino acids. V was clipped by 0 bases and J by 7 bases; unmatched bases: 4. Written as DNA, the CDR3 is TGCAGCGTTGAAGACAGGGGGCGAGGTGGCTACACCTTC. The encoded protein is CSVEDRGRGGYTF. Combining the CDR3 with reference TRBV29-1 and TRBJ1-2 gives the whole variable domain SAVISQKPSRDICQRGTSLTIQCQVDSQVTMMFWYRQQPGQSLTLIATANQGSEATYESGFVIDKFPISRPNLTFSTLTVSNMSPEDSSIYLCSVEDRGRGGYTFGSGTRLTVV.

This clonotype was detected a few times. The J gene is TRBJ2-7, the V gene TRBV29-1, with D maybe TRBD1 (5 bases). The CDR3 has 14 residues. V lost 3 bases to trimming and J lost 0 bases, with 12 bases between them. The germline V gene encodes CDR1 SQVTM and CDR2 ANQGSEA. CDR3 nucleotides: TGCAGCGTTGATTCAGGGTTCCCCTCCTACGAGCAGTACTTC. This codes for CSVDSGFPSYEQYF.

This clonotype is a singleton in its sample. A much larger clone lies one base from this, so it may be a read error. V usage is TRBV7-2 and J usage is TRBJ1-1; D is ambiguous. Germline V gene lookup returns CDR1 SGHTA and CDR2 FQGNSA. The CDR3 covers 11 residues. CDR3 sequence (DNA): TGTGTCAGCAGCTCTTCCCCTGAAGCTTTCTTT. Amino acid sequence: CVSSSSPEAFF.

This clonotype has at least ten counts. The V call is TRBV20-1, the J call TRBJ2-5, with 9 bases identical to TRBD2. This CDR3 region has 15 residues. CDR1 and CDR2 from the germline V gene are DFQATT and SNEGSKA (reference sequence). J was trimmed by 4 bases and V by 1 base; bases with no gene match: 7. CDR3 sequence (DNA): TGCAGTGCTAGAGGGCTAGCGGGATGGGGAGAGACCCAGTACTTC. This codes for CSARGLAGWGETQYF.

This clonotype showed up many times. This rearrangement joins TRBV12-3 or TRBV12-4 to TRBJ1-2; 7 bases agree with TRBD1. V shed 7 bases and J 2 bases; nucleotides not matched to a gene: 7. CDR3 length: 14 amino acids. The DNA for the CDR3 is TGTGCCAGCACTTCGGACAGGCGAAACTATGGCTACACCTTC. It encodes CASTSDRRNYGYTF.

Details on this clonotype: A much larger clone lies a single base off, so this may be a read error. The CDR3 reads CASSSRVGEKPFF. DNA of the CDR3: TGTGCCAGCAGTAGCAGGGTGGGCGAAAAACCGTTTTTT. The rearrangement uses TRBV11-2 and TRBJ1-4, with D possibly matching TRBD1 (5 bases). This CDR3 spans 13 amino acids. CDR1 and CDR2 from the germline V gene are SGHAT and FQNNGV.

This clonotype occurred many times. V gene TRBV11-2 combines with J gene TRBJ1-1; D is uncertain. Trimming stripped 4 bases from V and 2 bases from J, with 8 bases between. The CDR3 totals 13 residues. Germline V gene data show CDR1 as SGHAT and CDR2 as FQNNGV. DNA for the CDR3: TGTGCCAGCAGCTCGACAATTAACACTGAAGCTTTCTTT. Amino acids: CASSSTINTEAFF.

The chain joins TRBV29-1 to TRBJ2-5; TRBD2 is a possible D gene (6 bases). Germline V lookup: CDR1 SQVTM, CDR2 ANQGSEA. This CDR3 contains 14 residues. Trimming shortened V by 3 bases and J by 4 bases, and 15 bases separated the two germline ends. The CDR3 nucleotides are TGCAGCGTTGACCGGCAGGAGGGAGGAGAGACCCAGTACTTC. This translates into CSVDRQEGGETQYF.

J is TRBJ2-7 and V is TRBV5-1, with D perhaps matching TRBD1 (6 bases). CDR3 length: 12 amino acids. The V end was cut by 5 bases, the J end by 5 bases, with 11 bases between. The germline V gene has CDR1 SGHRS and CDR2 YFSETQ. The CDR3 reads CASRQGSHEQYF. The CDR3 DNA sequence: TGCGCCAGCAGACAGGGATCCCACGAGCAGTACTTC.

This clonotype has only one observation. A much larger clonotype is one base distant, so this may be a read error. J is TRBJ2-7 and V is TRBV6-2 or TRBV6-3, with unresolved D. This CDR3 has 14 amino acids. V gave up 0 bases and J gave up 2 bases, with 8 bases separating them. Per germline, CDR1 MNHEY and CDR2 SVGEGT. The CDR3 spells CASSYSVGPYEQYF. CDR3 in DNA: TGTGCCAGCAGTTACTCGGTCGGGCCCTACGAGCAGTACTTC.

The genes are TRBV19 and TRBJ1-1; D gene unclear. Deletions cut 5 bases from V and 0 bases from J, with 13 bases between. CDR1 is LNHDA and CDR2 is SQIVND in the germline V gene (reference sequence). The CDR3 is 15 amino acids. CDR3 in amino acids: CASSPLTVMNTEAFF. CDR3 in DNA: TGTGCCAGTAGTCCCCTGACGGTCATGAACACTGAAGCTTTCTTT.

On this clonotype: One junction end disagrees with the germline gene, perhaps due to a read error. This chain joins TRBV6-1 and TRBJ2-7, with TRBD1 identical over 8 bases. This CDR3 comprises 12 residues. Germline CDR1 reads MNHNS; CDR2 reads SASEGT. CDR3 bases: TGTGCCAGCAGTACGACAGGGGACGAGCAGTGCTTC. Its protein is CASSTTGDEQCF.